This T cell receptor (beta chain) emerged from a study of radiotherapy plus CTLA-4 blockade in lung cancer. Generated by immunoSEQ multiplex PCR, the TCRdb table keeps only in-frame clones and is missing some. Among roughly 80,000 clones listed, under 80% were seen once. CDR1 and CDR2 from the germline V gene are LGHNA and YNFKEQ. V lost 0 bases to trimming and J lost 7 bases, with 25 bases between them. This CDR3 is built from 19 residues. The chain couples TRBV4-2 to TRBJ1-5, with D possibly being TRBD1 (5 bases). The specimen was peripheral blood, collected from a patient treated with radiotherapy plus ipilimumab. The clonotype was recovered from a human donor with non-small cell lung cancer who had a partial response to radiotherapy plus ipilimumab. Some clones in this sample may be carry-over from other donors' samples. CDR3 in DNA: TGTGCCAGCAGCCAAGAACCCCAGCAGGGTATATTCCGTTCCCAGCCCCAGCATTTT. Amino acids: CASSQEPQQGIFRSQPQHF.